This T cell receptor (beta chain) was sequenced in a study of blood T cells in healthy people across ages. General study results and limits: Lack of knowledge of donor CMV status possibly confounded expanded clonotype changes.

For the second PCR, which ran for roughly 7 to 11 cycles, a sample-barcoded 5' primer and a J-beta primer mix were used. Individual samples furnished no less than 2.5 million CDR3-containing paired-end reads apiece. In TCRdb, the 5' RACE reads were re-called with MiXCR into one record per CDR3 protein. Among 1.5 million to 2 million distinct CDR3 sequences, 28% were seen once, and the ten largest hold less than 9.5%. This clonotype has ten or more counts. Its antigen is still unknown. The CDR3 consists of 16 residues. Trimming pared 1 base from V and 3 bases from J, leaving 15 bases between. Germline CDR1 SGHTA, CDR2 FQGNSA.

The receptor was isolated from a woman aged 30 to 39 in good health. The sequenced sample was blood. V usage is TRBV7-2 and J usage is TRBJ1-2; D call uncertain. This CDR3 reads CASSLDAGRNDYGYTF. CDR3 sequence (DNA): TGTGCCAGCAGCTTAGACGCAGGCAGGAACGACTATGGCTACACCTTC.